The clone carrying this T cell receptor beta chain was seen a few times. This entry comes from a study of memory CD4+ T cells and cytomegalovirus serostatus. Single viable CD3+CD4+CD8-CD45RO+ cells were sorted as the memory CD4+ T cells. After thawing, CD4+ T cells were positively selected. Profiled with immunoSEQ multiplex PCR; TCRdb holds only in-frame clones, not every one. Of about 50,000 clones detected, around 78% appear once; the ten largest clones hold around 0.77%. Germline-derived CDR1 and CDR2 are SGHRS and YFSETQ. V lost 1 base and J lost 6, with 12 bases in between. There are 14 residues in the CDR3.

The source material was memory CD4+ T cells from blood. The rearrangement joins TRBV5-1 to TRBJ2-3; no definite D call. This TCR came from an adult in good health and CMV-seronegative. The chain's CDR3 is CASSLMGISDTQYF. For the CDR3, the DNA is TGCGCCAGCAGCTTGATGGGTATTAGTGATACGCAGTATTTT.